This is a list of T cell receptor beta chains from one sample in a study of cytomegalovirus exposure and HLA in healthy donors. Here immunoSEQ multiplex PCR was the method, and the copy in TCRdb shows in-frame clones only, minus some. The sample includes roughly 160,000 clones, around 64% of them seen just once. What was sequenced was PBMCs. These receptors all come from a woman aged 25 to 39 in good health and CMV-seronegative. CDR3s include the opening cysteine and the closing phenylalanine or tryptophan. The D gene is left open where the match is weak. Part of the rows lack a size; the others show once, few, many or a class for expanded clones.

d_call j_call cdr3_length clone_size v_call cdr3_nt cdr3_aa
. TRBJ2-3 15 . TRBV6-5 TGTGCCAGCAGGAACACAGGGAGCCCCACAGATACGCAGTATTTT CASRNTGSPTDTQYF
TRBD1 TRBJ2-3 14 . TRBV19 TGTGCCAGTATGGACAGGGCGTTTACAGATACGCAGTATTTT CASMDRAFTDTQYF
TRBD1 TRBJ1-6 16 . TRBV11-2 TGTGCCAGCAGCTTAGATGGACAGGGAAGATTCTCACCCCTCCACTTT CASSLDGQGRFSPLHF
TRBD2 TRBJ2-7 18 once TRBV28 TGTGCCAGCAGTTTATACGCTAGCGGGGACCTACTCTCCTACGAGCAGTACTTC CASSLYASGDLLSYEQYF
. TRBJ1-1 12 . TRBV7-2 TGTGCCTCGCGGGGCGGGGACACTGAAGCTTTCTTT CASRGGDTEAFF
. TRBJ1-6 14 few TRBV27 TGTGCCAGCAGTTTATACGGGAGTAATTCACCCCTCCACTTT CASSLYGSNSPLHF
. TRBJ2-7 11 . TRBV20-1 TGCAGTGCCACAGGGTCCTACGAGCAGTACTTC CSATGSYEQYF
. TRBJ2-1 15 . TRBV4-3 TGCGCCAGCAGCCAAGAGACGGTAGCGGACAATGAGCAGTTCTTC CASSQETVADNEQFF
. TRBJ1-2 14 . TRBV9 TGTGCCAGCAGCGTTGGCGGGCCGAAGAGTGGCTACACCTTC CASSVGGPKSGYTF
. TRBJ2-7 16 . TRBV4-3 TGCGCCAGCAGCCAAGACCTCCCCGGGGGTAACCACGAGCAGTACTTC CASSQDLPGGNHEQYF
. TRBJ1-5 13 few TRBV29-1 TGCAGCGTGTCAGGGGAGAGCAATCAGCCCCAGCATTTT CSVSGESNQPQHF
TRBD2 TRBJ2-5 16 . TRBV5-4 TGTGCCAGCAGAACAGGACTAGCGGGGGGGCAAGAGACCCAGTACTTC CASRTGLAGGQETQYF
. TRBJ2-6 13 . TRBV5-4 TGTGCCAGCAGTAGGACAGGGGCCAACGTCCTGACTTTC CASSRTGANVLTF
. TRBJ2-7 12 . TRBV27 TGTACCAGCAGTTATACTAGAGGCGAGCAGTACTTC CTSSYTRGEQYF
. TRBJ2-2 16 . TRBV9 TGTGCCAGCAGCGTAGAGGCAGGCGTGAACACCGGGGAGCTGTTTTTT CASSVEAGVNTGELFF
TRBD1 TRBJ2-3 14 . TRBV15 TGTGCCACCAGAGACAGGGTCGGGGCAGATACGCAGTATTTT CATRDRVGADTQYF
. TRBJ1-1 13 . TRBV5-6 TGTGCCAGCAGCCCGGGGGGGCGATCTGAAGCTTTCTTT CASSPGGRSEAFF
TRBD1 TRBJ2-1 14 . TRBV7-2 TGTGCCAGCAGCCTCGCAACCTGGGACAGGGAGCAGTTCTTC CASSLATWDREQFF
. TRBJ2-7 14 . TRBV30 TGTGCCTGGAGTGTTGAGGGTCGGACCTACGAGCAGTACTTC CAWSVEGRTYEQYF
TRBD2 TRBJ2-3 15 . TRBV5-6 TGTGCCAGCAGCCGGGGACTAGCGGGGCGGGGTACGCAGTATTTT CASSRGLAGRGTQYF
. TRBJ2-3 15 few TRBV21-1 TGTGCCAGCGGGGACAGAAAAGGGAGCACAGATACGCAGTATTTT CASGDRKGSTDTQYF
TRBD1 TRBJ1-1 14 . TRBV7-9 TGTGCCAGCAGCCCCCGACAGGGGGAGACTGAAGCTTTCTTT CASSPRQGETEAFF
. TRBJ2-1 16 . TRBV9 TGTGCCAGCAGCTCGCCAAAGAGGACTCTATACAATGAGCAGTTCTTC CASSSPKRTLYNEQFF
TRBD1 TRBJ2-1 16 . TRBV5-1 TGCGCCAGCAGCTTGGAGCCTTGGACAGGGGGCAATGAGCAGTTCTTC CASSLEPWTGGNEQFF
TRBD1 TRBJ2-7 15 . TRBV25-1 TGTGCCAGCAGTGATTGGGACAGGGACTCCTACGAGCAGTACTTC CASSDWDRDSYEQYF
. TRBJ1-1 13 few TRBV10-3 TGTGCCATCAGTGCACGGGAGAACACTGAAGCTTTCTTT CAISARENTEAFF
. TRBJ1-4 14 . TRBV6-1 TGTGCCAGCAGTTTCCTGGACAGAGGTGAAAAACTGTTTTTT CASSFLDRGEKLFF
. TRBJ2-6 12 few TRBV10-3 TGTGCCATAGGGGCTGGGGCCAACGTCCTGACTTTC CAIGAGANVLTF
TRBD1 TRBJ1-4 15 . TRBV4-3 TGCGCCAGCAGCTTCCGGGACAGCGCTAATGAAAAACTGTTTTTT CASSFRDSANEKLFF
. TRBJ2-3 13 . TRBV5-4 TGTGCCAGCAGCTTGGGCCAGGCAGATACGCAGTATTTT CASSLGQADTQYF
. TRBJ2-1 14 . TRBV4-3 TGCGCCAGCAGCCCAACTGGTAGTGAGAATGAGCAGTTCTTC CASSPTGSENEQFF
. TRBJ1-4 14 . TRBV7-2 TGTGCCAGCAGCCCCCGGGGGGGTACAGAAAAACTGTTTTTT CASSPRGGTEKLFF